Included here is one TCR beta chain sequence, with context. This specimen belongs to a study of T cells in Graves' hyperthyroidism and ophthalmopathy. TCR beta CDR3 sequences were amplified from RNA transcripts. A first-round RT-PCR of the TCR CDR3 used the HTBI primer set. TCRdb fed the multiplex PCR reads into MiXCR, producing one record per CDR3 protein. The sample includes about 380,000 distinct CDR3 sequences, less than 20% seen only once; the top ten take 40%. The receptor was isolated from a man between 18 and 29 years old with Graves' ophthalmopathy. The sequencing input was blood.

CDR3 protein: CASSQDQGIFYGYTF. The CDR3 nucleotides read TGCGCCAGCAGCCAAGATCAGGGGATATTCTATGGCTACACCTTC. The rearrangement uses TRBV4-1 and TRBJ1-2, with a possible D match to TRBD1 (6 bases). V lost 0 bases and J lost 4, with 12 bases in between. Germline V lookup: CDR1 MGHRA, CDR2 YSYEKL. The CDR3 totals 15 residues.